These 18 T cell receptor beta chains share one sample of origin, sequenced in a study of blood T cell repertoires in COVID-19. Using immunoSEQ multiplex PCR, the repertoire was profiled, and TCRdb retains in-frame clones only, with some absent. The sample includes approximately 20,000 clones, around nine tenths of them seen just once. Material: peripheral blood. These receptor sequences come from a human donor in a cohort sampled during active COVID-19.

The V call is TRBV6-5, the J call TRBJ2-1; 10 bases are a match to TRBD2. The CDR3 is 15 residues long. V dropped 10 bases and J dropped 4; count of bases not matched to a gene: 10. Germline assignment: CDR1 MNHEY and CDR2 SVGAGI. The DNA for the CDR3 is TGTGCCATCGCGGAGACTAGCGGGCCGTACAATGAGCAGTTCTTC. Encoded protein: CAIAETSGPYNEQFF.

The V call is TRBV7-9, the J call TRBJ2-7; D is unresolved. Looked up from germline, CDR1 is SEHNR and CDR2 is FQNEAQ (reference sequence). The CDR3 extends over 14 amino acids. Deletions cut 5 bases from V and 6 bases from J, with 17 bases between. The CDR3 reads CASSPRAQGAEQYF. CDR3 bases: TGTGCCAGCAGCCCCAGAGCCCAAGGAGCCGAGCAGTACTTC.

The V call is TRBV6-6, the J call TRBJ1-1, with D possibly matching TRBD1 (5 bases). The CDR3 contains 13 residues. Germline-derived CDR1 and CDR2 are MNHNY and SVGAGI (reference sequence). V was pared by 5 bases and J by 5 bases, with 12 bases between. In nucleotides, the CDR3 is TGTGCCAGCAGTAAAATGGGGGGAACTGAAGCTTTCTTT. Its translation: CASSKMGGTEAFF.

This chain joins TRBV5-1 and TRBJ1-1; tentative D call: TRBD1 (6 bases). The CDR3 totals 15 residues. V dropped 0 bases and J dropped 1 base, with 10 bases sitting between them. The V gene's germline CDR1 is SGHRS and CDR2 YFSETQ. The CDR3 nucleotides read TGCGCCAGCAGCTTGGGGGGACATCCGAACACTGAAGCTTTCTTT. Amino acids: CASSLGGHPNTEAFF.

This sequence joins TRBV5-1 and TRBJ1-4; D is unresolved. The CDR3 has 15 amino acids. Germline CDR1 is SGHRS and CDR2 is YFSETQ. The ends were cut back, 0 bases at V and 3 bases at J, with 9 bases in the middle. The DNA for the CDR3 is TGCGCCAGCAGCTTGGCCGGAGGTTCTAATGAAAAACTGTTTTTT. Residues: CASSLAGGSNEKLFF.

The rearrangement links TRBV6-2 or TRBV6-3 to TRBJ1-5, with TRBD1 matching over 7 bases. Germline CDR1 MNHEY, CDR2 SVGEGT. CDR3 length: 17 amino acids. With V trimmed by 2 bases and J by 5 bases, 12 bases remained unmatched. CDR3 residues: CASSYRRGPNSDQPQHF. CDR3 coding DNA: TGTGCCAGCAGTTACAGGAGGGGGCCGAACAGCGATCAGCCCCAGCATTTT.

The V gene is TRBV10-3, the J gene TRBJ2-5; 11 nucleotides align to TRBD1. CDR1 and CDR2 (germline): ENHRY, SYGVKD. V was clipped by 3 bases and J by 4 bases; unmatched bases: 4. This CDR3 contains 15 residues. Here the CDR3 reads CAISDRDRGIETQYF. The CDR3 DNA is TGTGCCATCAGTGACCGGGACAGGGGGATAGAGACCCAGTACTTC.

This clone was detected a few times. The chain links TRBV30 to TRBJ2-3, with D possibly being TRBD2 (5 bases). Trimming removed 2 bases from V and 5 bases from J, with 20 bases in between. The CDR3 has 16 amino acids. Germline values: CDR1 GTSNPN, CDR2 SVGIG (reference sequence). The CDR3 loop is CAWSPKLGFGLDTQYF. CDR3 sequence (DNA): TGTGCCTGGAGTCCAAAACTAGGGTTCGGTTTAGATACGCAGTATTTT.

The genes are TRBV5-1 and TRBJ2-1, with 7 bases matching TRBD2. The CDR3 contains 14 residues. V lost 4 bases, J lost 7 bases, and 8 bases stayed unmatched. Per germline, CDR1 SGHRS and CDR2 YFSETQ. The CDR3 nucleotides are TGCGCCAGCAGCCCTACGGGGGGTTGGAATGAGCAGTTCTTC. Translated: CASSPTGGWNEQFF.

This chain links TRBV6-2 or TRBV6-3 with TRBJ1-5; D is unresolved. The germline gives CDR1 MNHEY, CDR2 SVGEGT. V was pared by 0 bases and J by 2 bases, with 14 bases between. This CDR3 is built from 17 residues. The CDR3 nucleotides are TGTGCCAGCAGTTACTCGCCCCCGGAGGCGGGCAATCAGCCCCAGCATTTT. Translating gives CASSYSPPEAGNQPQHF.

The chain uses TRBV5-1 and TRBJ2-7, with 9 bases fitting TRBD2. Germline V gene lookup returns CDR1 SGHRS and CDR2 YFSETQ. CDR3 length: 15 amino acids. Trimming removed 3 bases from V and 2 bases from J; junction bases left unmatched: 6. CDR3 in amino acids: CASSSKRGATYEQYF. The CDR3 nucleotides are TGCGCCAGCAGCTCGAAGCGGGGGGCGACCTACGAGCAGTACTTC.

CDR3 DNA: TGCGCCAGCAGCCCGGACGGGGTTGGGAACACTGAAGCTTTCTTT. Its translation: CASSPDGVGNTEAFF. The V gene is TRBV5-1, the J gene TRBJ1-1; D is unclear. Germline V lookup: CDR1 SGHRS, CDR2 YFSETQ. Trimming removed 4 bases at V and 1 base at J, with 14 bases between. This CDR3 region has 15 residues. The variable domain in full, completed from reference TRBV5-1 and TRBJ1-1, reads KAGVTQTPRYLIKTRGQQVTLSCSPISGHRSVSWYQQTPGQGLQFLFEYFSETQRNKGNFPGRFSGRQFSNSRSEMNVSTLELGDSALYLCASSPDGVGNTEAFFGQGTRLTVV.

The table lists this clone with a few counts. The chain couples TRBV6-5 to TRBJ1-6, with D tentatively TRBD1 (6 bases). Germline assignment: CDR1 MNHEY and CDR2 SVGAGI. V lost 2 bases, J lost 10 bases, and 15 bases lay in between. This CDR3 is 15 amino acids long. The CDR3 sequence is CASSYGNRVGSPLHF. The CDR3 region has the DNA TGTGCCAGCAGTTACGGTAACAGGGTAGGGTCACCCCTCCACTTT.

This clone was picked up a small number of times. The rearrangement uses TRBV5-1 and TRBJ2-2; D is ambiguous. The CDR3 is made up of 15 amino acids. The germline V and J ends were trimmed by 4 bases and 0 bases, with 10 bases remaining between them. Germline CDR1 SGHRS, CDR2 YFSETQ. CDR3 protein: CASSPSQANTGELFF. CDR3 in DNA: TGCGCCAGCAGCCCCAGCCAGGCGAACACCGGGGAGCTGTTTTTT.

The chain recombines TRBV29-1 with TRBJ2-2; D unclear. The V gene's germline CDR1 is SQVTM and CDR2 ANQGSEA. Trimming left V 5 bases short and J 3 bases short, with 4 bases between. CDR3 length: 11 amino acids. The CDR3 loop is CSVRDTGELFF. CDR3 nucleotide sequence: TGCAGCGTTCGGGACACCGGGGAGCTGTTTTTT.

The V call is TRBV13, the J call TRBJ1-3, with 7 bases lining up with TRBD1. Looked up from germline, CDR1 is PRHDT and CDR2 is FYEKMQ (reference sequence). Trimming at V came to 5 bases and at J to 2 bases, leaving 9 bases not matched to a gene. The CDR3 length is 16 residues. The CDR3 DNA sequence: TGTGCCAGCAGCCTCCAGACAGGGTGGACTGGAAACACCATATATTTT. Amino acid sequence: CASSLQTGWTGNTIYF.

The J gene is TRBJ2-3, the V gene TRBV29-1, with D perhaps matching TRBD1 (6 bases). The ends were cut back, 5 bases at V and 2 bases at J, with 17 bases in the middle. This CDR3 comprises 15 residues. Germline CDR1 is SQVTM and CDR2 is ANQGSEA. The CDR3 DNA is TGCAGCGTTAGACCCGGGACATTCGACACAGATACGCAGTATTTT. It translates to CSVRPGTFDTDTQYF.

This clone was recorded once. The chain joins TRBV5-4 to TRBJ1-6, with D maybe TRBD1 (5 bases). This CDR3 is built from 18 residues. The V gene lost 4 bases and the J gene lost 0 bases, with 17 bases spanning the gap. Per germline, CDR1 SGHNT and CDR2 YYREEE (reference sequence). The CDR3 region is CASSGGLRSSSYNSPLHF. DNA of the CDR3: TGTGCCAGCAGCGGGGGACTGAGGAGTTCCTCCTATAATTCACCCCTCCACTTT.